Listed here is a single TCR beta chain. What antigen it recognizes has not been identified. Base-call qualities are not available, and no considerably larger clone is one nucleotide away. Sample time point, as interpreted from the label and publication: around 45 days after influenza vaccine administration. These data come from a study of response to subunit inactivated influenza vaccine (dated by TCRdb to 2016 to 2019). With respect to the entire study: Deep quantitative T cell receptor repertoire profiling was used in the study to track responses to a trivalent subunit inactivated influenza vaccine. What the work shows at the level of the full study, not this receptor alone: According to the authors, only a limited number of new T cells may be recruited by each seasonal influenza vaccination.

Spanning cysteine to phenylalanine, the CDR3 consists of 16 amino acids. Only the CDR3 DNA stays, 48 bases, in frame from base 1. Trimming accounts for 1 base at V and 4 bases at J, while the number of junction bases matched to no gene is 8. From a lookup of the germline V gene, CDR1 and CDR2 are SGHVS and FNYEAQ. Receptor libraries were prepared by RT-PCR. The run used an Illumina HiSeq 2500. TCRdb applied fastp at Q25 and MiXCR to the public reads, then kept only in-frame beta chains. When rows share a CDR3 protein, they turn into one entry using the most common DNA and genes. Here the sample has approximately 500,000 distinct CDR3 sequences; approximately 13% occur a single time. The top ten clones comprise 10% to 15% of the sample.

The source material was PBMCs from blood, sampled 40 to 50 days after vaccination. This clonotype was obtained from a man over 45 who received an inactivated influenza vaccine. Donor details come from another sample of the same person, matched by shared clones. The rearranged segments are TRBV7-6 and TRBJ2-5, with TRBD2 identical over 8 junction bases. CDR3 sequence: CASSLVGRGGTETQYF. The nucleotide sequence is TGTGCCAGCAGCTTAGTGGGACGGGGGGGCACAGAGACCCAGTACTTC. The CDR3, completed at both ends by the reference TRBV7-6 and TRBJ2-5 genes, gives the full variable domain GAGVSQSPRYKVTKRGQDVALRCDPISGHVSLYWYRQALGQGPEFLTYFNYEAQQDKSGLPNDRFSAERPEGSISTLTIQRTEQRDSAMYRCASSLVGRGGTETQYFGPGTRLLVL.